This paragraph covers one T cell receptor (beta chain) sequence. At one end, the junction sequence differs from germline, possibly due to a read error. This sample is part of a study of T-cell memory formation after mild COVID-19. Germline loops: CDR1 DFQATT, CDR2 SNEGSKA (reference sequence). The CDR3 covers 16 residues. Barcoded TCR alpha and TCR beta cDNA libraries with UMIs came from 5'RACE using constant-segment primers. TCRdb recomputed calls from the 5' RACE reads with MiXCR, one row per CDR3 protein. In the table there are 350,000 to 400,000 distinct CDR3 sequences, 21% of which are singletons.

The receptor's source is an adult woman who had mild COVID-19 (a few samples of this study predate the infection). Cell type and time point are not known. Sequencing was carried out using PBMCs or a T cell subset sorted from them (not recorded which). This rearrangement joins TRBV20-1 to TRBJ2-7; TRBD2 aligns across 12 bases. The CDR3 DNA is TGCAGTGATAGAGATCCGACTAGCGGGAGTAGGTACGAGCAGTACTTC. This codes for CSDRDPTSGSRYEQYF.